These 11 T cell receptor beta chains were all obtained from the same sample, sequenced in a study of T cells after yellow fever vaccination (dated by TCRdb to the late 2010s). Libraries were made using 5' RACE. These reads were obtained on an Illumina HiSeq 2500. Through fastp at Q25 and MiXCR, TCRdb rebuilt clones from the public reads, retaining in-frame beta chains. Identical CDR3 proteins give one entry, which carries the most common genes and DNA. The table for this sample lists roughly 520,000 distinct CDR3 sequences; 20% to 25% of them were counted only once. Jointly, the top ten make up about 15% of the sample. Reading the label with the study, this specimen's treatment or condition is: live attenuated yellow fever vaccine strain. Specimen: PBMCs, collected less than 25 days after the first yellow fever vaccination. These receptors were obtained from a man in his late teens or twenties who received the YFV17D yellow fever vaccine.

The chain joins TRBV4-1 to TRBJ1-5; D ambiguous. The CDR3 is 14 residues long. Germline CDR1 MGHRA, CDR2 YSYEKL. V was cut by 6 bases and J by 4 bases, with 13 bases left in between. CDR3 DNA sequence: TGCGCCAGCAGTACCCTGGCCCTGAATCAGCCCCAGCATTTT. It specifies CASSTLALNQPQHF.

The chain has TRBV27 and TRBJ2-7; no clear D gene. CDR3 length: 12 amino acids. The V gene's germline CDR1 is MNHEY and CDR2 SMNVEV (reference sequence). The V end lost 5 bases, the J end lost 3 bases, and 8 bases lay between the germline ends. In nucleotides, the CDR3 is TGTGCCAGCAGTGGGCCCTACTACGAGCAGTACTTC. It is translated as CASSGPYYEQYF.

V gene TRBV5-1 combines with J gene TRBJ2-1; 7 bases align to TRBD2. Germline trimming cut 2 bases from V and 8 bases from J; bases unmatched to any gene: 13. The CDR3 extends over 16 amino acids. Per germline, CDR1 SGHRS and CDR2 YFSETQ. The CDR3 protein is CASSLAGINMFDEQFF. CDR3 DNA: TGCGCCAGCAGCTTAGCGGGGATTAATATGTTCGATGAGCAGTTCTTC.

The chain employs TRBV20-1 and TRBJ2-7; TRBD1 aligns across 7 bases. This CDR3 region has 13 residues. Germline loops: CDR1 DFQATT, CDR2 SNEGSKA (reference sequence). The ends lost 1 base at V and 3 bases at J; junction bases unmatched: 3. The CDR3, as DNA: TGCAGTGCTAGAGGGACAGGACGCTACGAGCAGTACGTC. The encoded protein is CSARGTGRYEQYV.

This chain connects TRBV7-2 to TRBJ2-2, with TRBD2 identical over 10 bases. The germline CDR1 and CDR2 sequences are SGHTA and FQGNSA. J gave up 6 bases and V 6 bases, and 10 bases lay outside the gene matches. The CDR3 loop spans 16 amino acids. The CDR3 spells CASRMSGGAMAGELFF. CDR3 nucleotide sequence: TGTGCCAGCAGAATGAGCGGGGGGGCCATGGCCGGGGAGCTGTTTTTT.

This clonotype was counted many times. V and J are TRBV11-2 and TRBJ2-5; D assignment may be TRBD1 or TRBD2 (5 bases each). Germline CDR1 is SGHAT and CDR2 is FQNNGV. CDR3 length: 13 amino acids. Trimming left V 5 bases short and J 2 bases short, with 9 bases between. CDR3 coding DNA: TGTGCCAGCAGCGAGGGGCGGCAAGAGACCCAGTACTTC. It codes for CASSEGRQETQYF.

The chain recombines TRBV20-1 with TRBJ2-7; the D gene is possibly TRBD1 (6 bases). The CDR3 runs 14 residues. Germline values: CDR1 DFQATT, CDR2 SNEGSKA (reference sequence). Trimming removed 6 bases from V and 2 bases from J, with 17 bases in between. The CDR3 region has the DNA TGCAGTGCGACCCCCCGGGACAACACCTACGAGCAGTACGTC. This translates into CSATPRDNTYEQYV.

This chain uses TRBV7-2 with TRBJ1-3, with TRBD1 as a possible D gene (5 bases). With 6 bases removed from V and 2 bases from J, the gap between germline ends came to 11 bases. CDR1 and CDR2 from the germline V gene are SGHTA and FQGNSA. CDR3 size: 14 residues. CDR3 DNA: TGTGCCAGCAGAGACAGACAAACTGGAAACACCATATATTTT. Encoded protein: CASRDRQTGNTIYF.

V usage is TRBV21-1 and J usage is TRBJ2-4; the D call TRBD1 from the table was never checked on the DNA. TRBV21-1 is a pseudogene. The CDR3 is 18 amino acids. CDR3 DNA sequence: TGTGCCAGCAGCAAAGAGGCAGGGGAGAAAGGGGCCAAAAACATTCAGTACTTC. Protein sequence: CASSKEAGEKGAKNIQYF.

The chain recombines TRBV5-4 with TRBJ2-1; D possibly corresponds to TRBD2 (5 bases). This CDR3 spans 14 amino acids. Germline V gene lookup returns CDR1 SGHNT and CDR2 YYREEE (reference sequence). V lost 4 bases and J 8 bases, leaving 16 bases between the germline ends. CDR3 nucleotides: TGTGCCAGCAGCCTAGGGAGAAATGGGGATGAGCAGTTCTTC. The encoded protein is CASSLGRNGDEQFF.

In its sample, this clonotype was seen a few times. The rearrangement uses TRBV20-1 and TRBJ2-7, with 8 nucleotides matching TRBD2. CDR3 size: 13 residues. The germline gives CDR1 DFQATT, CDR2 SNEGSKA (reference sequence). The CDR3, as DNA: TGCATCGCGGGGGGATCTCACTCCTACGAGCAGTACGTC. It codes for CIAGGSHSYEQYV.